These T cell receptor beta chains were read from a single sample in a study of T-cell memory formation after mild COVID-19. MiXCR, run by TCRdb on the 5' RACE reads, gives a single entry per CDR3 protein. This table has around 190,000 distinct CDR3 sequences, roughly 20% appearing once. The sample taken for sequencing was PBMCs or a T cell subset sorted from them (not recorded which). These TCRs come from a man between 18 and 35 years old who had mild COVID-19 (a few samples of this study predate the infection). Cell type and time point are not known. Both conserved end residues are part of each CDR3. The order of the fields is clone size, J gene, CDR3 length, V gene, D gene, CDR3 DNA, CDR3 protein. A D gene is named only where the DNA matches it firmly. Some rows have no size entry. The others give once, few or many, or a class for an expanded clone.

size: .
J: TRBJ1-1
length: 14
V: TRBV20-1
D: .
DNA: TGCAGTGCTAGAGATAGGGCCTTCTACACTGAAGCTTTCTTT
CDR3: CSARDRAFYTEAFF

size: .
J: TRBJ2-2
length: 17
V: TRBV4-2
D: .
DNA: TGTGCCAGCAGCCGAGGGGGCGAGCGGGGGAACACCGGGGAGCTGTTTTTT
CDR3: CASSRGGERGNTGELFF

size: many
J: TRBJ2-2
length: 16
V: TRBV27
D: TRBD1
DNA: TGTGCCAGCAGTTTATCGAGACAGGGGTACGCCGGGGAGCTGTTTTTT
CDR3: CASSLSRQGYAGELFF

size: few
J: TRBJ1-2
length: 14
V: TRBV14
D: .
DNA: TGTGCCAGCACCCCGGCGGCAGGAAACTATGGCTACACCTTC
CDR3: CASTPAAGNYGYTF

size: few
J: TRBJ2-6
length: 13
V: TRBV29-1
D: .
DNA: TGCAGCGTGTTGACGTCTGGGGCCAACGTCCTGACTTTC
CDR3: CSVLTSGANVLTF

size: .
J: TRBJ1-2
length: 14
V: TRBV28
D: .
DNA: TGTGCCAGCAGTAGGGACGGTAATAACTATGGCTACACCTTC
CDR3: CASSRDGNNYGYTF

size: .
J: TRBJ1-5
length: 16
V: TRBV7-2
D: .
DNA: TGTGCCAGCAGCTCCGGTGTGGCAATAGGCAATCAGCCCCAGCATTTT
CDR3: CASSSGVAIGNQPQHF

size: .
J: TRBJ2-2
length: 13
V: TRBV7-2
D: .
DNA: TGTGCCAGCAGCTTTCGACAGACCGGGGAGCTGTTTTTT
CDR3: CASSFRQTGELFF

size: .
J: TRBJ1-4
length: 13
V: TRBV2
D: .
DNA: TGTGCCGGAAACCGGGACCCAGCTGAAAAACTGTTTTTT
CDR3: CAGNRDPAEKLFF

size: .
J: TRBJ2-3
length: 14
V: TRBV6-2/TRBV6-3
D: .
DNA: TGTGCCAGCAGCCTTGACGCTAGCACAGATACGCAGTATTTT
CDR3: CASSLDASTDTQYF

size: .
J: TRBJ2-3
length: 15
V: TRBV3-2
D: .
DNA: TGTGCCAGCAGCCAAGAGGCAACAAAGACAGATACGCAGTATTTT
CDR3: CASSQEATKTDTQYF

size: .
J: TRBJ1-1
length: 16
V: TRBV5-1
D: .
DNA: TGCGCCAGCAGCTTGGTAGGGGTGGGATTAGGGACTGAAGCTTTCTTT
CDR3: CASSLVGVGLGTEAFF

size: .
J: TRBJ1-2
length: 18
V: TRBV18
D: .
DNA: TGTGCCAGCTCACCCTCACTGCTTCAGGGGACCGTTGGCTATGGCTACACCTTC
CDR3: CASSPSLLQGTVGYGYTF

size: few
J: TRBJ1-1
length: 13
V: TRBV29-1
D: .
DNA: TGCAGCGTTGGTTACAGGCTGAACACTGAAGCTTTCTTT
CDR3: CSVGYRLNTEAFF

size: few
J: TRBJ1-2
length: 12
V: TRBV12-3/TRBV12-4
D: .
DNA: TGTGCCAGTGGCCGATCTAACTATGGCTACACCTTC
CDR3: CASGRSNYGYTF

size: .
J: TRBJ2-1
length: 13
V: TRBV5-1
D: .
DNA: TGCGCCAGCAGCTTGCTCTCTTCCAATGAGCAGTTCTTC
CDR3: CASSLLSSNEQFF

size: .
J: TRBJ1-2
length: 14
V: TRBV6-1
D: TRBD1
DNA: TGTGCCAGCAGTCGACAGGGGAATTTCTATGGCTACACCTTC
CDR3: CASSRQGNFYGYTF

size: .
J: TRBJ1-6
length: 15
V: TRBV27
D: TRBD1
DNA: TGTGCCAGCAGTTCCGGGACAGCGGGCGAATCACCCCTCCACTTT
CDR3: CASSSGTAGESPLHF

size: .
J: TRBJ2-1
length: 13
V: TRBV25-1
D: .
DNA: TGTGCCAGCAGCGAGAACTCCTACAATGAGCAGTTCTTC
CDR3: CASSENSYNEQFF

size: .
J: TRBJ2-5
length: 16
V: TRBV9
D: .
DNA: TGTGCCAGCAGCGTAGTCGCGACAGCCGGTTGGGAGACCCAGTACTTC
CDR3: CASSVVATAGWETQYF

size: few
J: TRBJ1-2
length: 14
V: TRBV4-1
D: .
DNA: TGCGCCAGCAGCCAAGTGTCCAGAGTCTATGGCTACACCTTC
CDR3: CASSQVSRVYGYTF

size: few
J: TRBJ1-6
length: 14
V: TRBV4-3
D: .
DNA: TGCGCCAGCAGCCTACGTAGGCCTAATTCACCCCTCCACTTT
CDR3: CASSLRRPNSPLHF

size: few
J: TRBJ1-2
length: 13
V: TRBV6-2/TRBV6-3
D: .
DNA: TGTGCCAGCAGCGCTGGACTGAGCTATGGCTACACCTTC
CDR3: CASSAGLSYGYTF

size: many
J: TRBJ2-3
length: 14
V: TRBV5-4
D: TRBD1
DNA: TGTGCCAGCAGCTTGGGGACAGGGGAGGATACGCAGTATTTT
CDR3: CASSLGTGEDTQYF

size: few
J: TRBJ2-3
length: 15
V: TRBV12-3/TRBV12-4
D: .
DNA: TGTGCCAGCAGCCGAGGACGGTTTAGCACAGATACGCAGTATTTT
CDR3: CASSRGRFSTDTQYF

size: .
J: TRBJ1-5
length: 15
V: TRBV6-2/TRBV6-3
D: .
DNA: TGTGCCAGCAGTTACGGGTTGCTGGGGGATCAGCCCCAGCATTTT
CDR3: CASSYGLLGDQPQHF

size: .
J: TRBJ2-4
length: 14
V: TRBV7-9
D: TRBD2
DNA: TGTGCCAGCAGCACGACTAGCGAGAAAAACATTCAGTACTTC
CDR3: CASSTTSEKNIQYF

size: few
J: TRBJ2-2
length: 15
V: TRBV7-2
D: .
DNA: TGTGCCAGCACCAGAGAGAGTTATGGCACCGGGGAGCTGTTTTTT
CDR3: CASTRESYGTGELFF